This record covers a single TCR beta chain. Per the original methods: Estimation of nucleated cell counts relied on the amplification of reference gene primers. Profiled with immunoSEQ multiplex PCR; TCRdb holds only in-frame clones, not every one. V and J calls and clone size are copied from that table; D and trimming were computed from the DNA. Of roughly 150,000 clones listed, around 89% were seen once; the top ten hold less than 3%. The record originates from a study of blood T cell repertoires in COVID-19. Study-wide background: COVID-19 samples collected from the United States, Italy and Spain covered acute and convalescent phases.

The trim removed 2 bases at V and 7 bases at J, leaving 8 bases unmatched. From germline, CDR1 is MNHEY and CDR2 SVGEGT. The CDR3 has 16 amino acids. The sequenced sample consisted of peripheral blood. This chain uses TRBV6-2 or TRBV6-3 with TRBJ1-6; 7 positions match TRBD1. This clonotype originated in a man in his fifties or sixties with active or convalescent COVID-19. This chain's CDR3 is CASSYPLDRANSPLHF. The CDR3 nucleotides read TGTGCCAGCAGTTACCCCCTCGACAGGGCCAATTCACCCCTCCACTTT.